Below, one TCR beta chain is given with its context. Profiled with immunoSEQ multiplex PCR; TCRdb holds only in-frame clones, not every one. The table shows over 55,000 clones, with roughly 82% occurring only once. The data stem from a study of blood T cell repertoires in COVID-19. The overall study: From the United States, Italy and Spain came samples of acute and convalescent COVID-19.

The CDR3 length is 12 residues. Germline loops: CDR1 SNHLY, CDR2 FYNNEI. V trimming: 6 bases; J trimming: 2 bases; junction bases outside the gene matches: 1. The chain uses TRBV2 and TRBJ2-7; 7 bases are shared with TRBD2. This TCR derives from a human donor in a cohort sampled during active COVID-19. Sequenced input: peripheral blood. Written as DNA, the CDR3 is TGTGCCAGCAGGGGAGGGGCCTACGAGCAGTACTTC. It codes for CASRGGAYEQYF. Looking up the rest from reference TRBV2 and TRBJ2-7 gives the full variable domain: EPEVTQTPSHQVTQMGQEVILRCVPISNHLYFYWYRQILGQKVEFLVSFYNNEISEKSEIFDDQFSVERPDGSNFTLKIRSTKLEDSAMYFCASRGGAYEQYFGPGTRLTVT.